These 21 T cell receptor beta chains originate from one sample sequenced in a study of lymphopenia after photon versus proton radiotherapy. Assay: immunoSEQ multiplex PCR; the TCRdb copy retains only in-frame clones and omits some. The table includes roughly 32,000 clones, 85% to 95% detected once. The sequencing here drew on peripheral blood, taken from a patient treated with photon-based radiotherapy. Receptors were obtained from a woman aged 45-65 years with cholangiocarcinoma.

In its sample, this clone was seen once. The V call is TRBV5-4, the J call TRBJ1-6; 9 bases match TRBD1. The CDR3 contains 16 residues. CDR1 and CDR2 from the germline V gene are SGHNT and YYREEE (reference sequence). The junction had 5 bases not matched to a gene; V was cut back by 3 bases and J by 4 bases. The CDR3 is CASSSGQGFYNSPLHF. DNA for the CDR3: TGTGCCAGCAGCTCGGGACAGGGATTTTATAATTCACCCCTCCACTTT.

J is TRBJ2-5 and V is TRBV5-4; D unresolved. The V end lost 7 bases, the J end lost 1 base, and 8 bases lay between the germline ends. The CDR3 consists of 12 residues. Per germline, CDR1 SGHNT and CDR2 YYREEE (reference sequence). The CDR3 DNA reads as TGTGCCAGCGGTTCGAGCCAAGAGACCCAGTACTTC. Amino acid sequence: CASGSSQETQYF.

Only one count was recorded for this clone. This rearrangement joins TRBV19 to TRBJ2-3; 8 bases agree with TRBD1. The V and J ends lost 5 bases and 1 base, in that order; junction bases with no gene match: 5. CDR1 LNHDA and CDR2 SQIVND come from the germline V gene (reference sequence). This CDR3 contains 15 residues. The CDR3 here is CASSPRTGRTDTQYF. CDR3 DNA sequence: TGTGCCAGTAGTCCACGGACAGGGCGCACAGATACGCAGTATTTT.

J is TRBJ2-7 and V is TRBV4-3; 12 bases are shared with TRBD1. After removal of 5 bases from V and 5 bases from J, the junction contained 7 bases not matched to a gene. Germline V gene lookup returns CDR1 LGHNA and CDR2 YSLEER. This CDR3 region has 15 residues. The CDR3 nucleotides read TGCGCCAGCAGCGAAACCGGGACAGGGGGCCACGAGCAGTACTTC. Translating gives CASSETGTGGHEQYF.

The chain joins TRBV2 to TRBJ1-3; unclear D gene. V lost 3 bases to trimming and J lost 1 base, with 10 bases between them. The CDR3 has 15 residues. The V gene's germline CDR1 is SNHLY and CDR2 FYNNEI. CDR3 residues: CASSDALLSGNTIYF. CDR3 DNA sequence: TGTGCCAGCAGTGACGCGTTATTGTCTGGAAACACCATATATTTT.

For the CDR3, the DNA is TGTGCCAGCCGGACTCAAGGGGTTTCATACACTGAAGCTTTCTTT. It encodes CASRTQGVSYTEAFF. The J gene is TRBJ1-1, the V gene TRBV11-2; TRBD1 is a possible D gene (5 bases). Germline loops: CDR1 SGHAT, CDR2 FQNNGV. V was clipped by 8 bases and J by 3 bases, with 19 bases between them. CDR3 length equals 15 residues.

The V call is TRBV19, the J call TRBJ2-1; D call uncertain. The CDR3 is made up of 15 amino acids. V was cut by 5 bases and J by 1 base, with 12 bases left in between. The germline CDR1 and CDR2 sequences are LNHDA and SQIVND (reference sequence). CDR3 DNA: TGTGCCAGTAGTTCATCCCCTGGGTCCTACAATGAGCAGTTCTTC. Protein product: CASSSSPGSYNEQFF.

The V and J genes are TRBV7-8 and TRBJ2-3, with D maybe TRBD1 (5 bases). Deletions cut 2 bases from V and 3 bases from J, with 12 bases between. CDR1 is SGHVS, CDR2 FQNEAQ, per germline. The CDR3 extends over 15 amino acids. The DNA of the CDR3 is TGTGCCAGCAGCTTACAGGGATTGGGTACAGATACGCAGTATTTT. It is translated as CASSLQGLGTDTQYF.

In DNA, the CDR3 is TGCGCCAGCAGCTTTCGCCAGCCGAAGGGCACAGATACGCAGTATTTT. It translates to CASSFRQPKGTDTQYF. This chain links TRBV5-1 with TRBJ2-3; D gene ambiguous. The CDR3 totals 16 residues. Germline V lookup: CDR1 SGHRS, CDR2 YFSETQ. Trimming removed 2 bases from V and 1 base from J, with 14 bases in between.

The gene calls are TRBV18 and TRBJ2-2; D is unresolved. The germline gives CDR1 KGHSH, CDR2 LQKENI. Trimming cost V 5 bases and J 4 bases, with 11 bases left between them. CDR3 length equals 14 residues. This CDR3 is CASSISGFTGELFF. CDR3 in DNA: TGTGCCAGCTCAATCTCAGGTTTCACCGGGGAGCTGTTTTTT.

The chain carries TRBV2 and TRBJ1-4; the D gene is possibly TRBD1 (5 bases). CDR1 is SNHLY and CDR2 is FYNNEI in the germline V gene. The CDR3 covers 15 residues. Trimming stripped 7 bases from V and 7 bases from J, with 19 bases between. The CDR3 nucleotides read TGTGCCAGCACGCTTTCCGGGACGGGTTTTGAAAAACTGTTTTTT. It specifies CASTLSGTGFEKLFF.

The genes are TRBV7-2 and TRBJ1-1, with D possibly TRBD1 on 5 matching bases. Germline V lookup: CDR1 SGHTA, CDR2 FQGNSA. The germline V and J ends were trimmed by 3 bases and 0 bases, with 14 bases remaining between them. The CDR3 loop spans 16 amino acids. CDR3: CASSLGTRPMNTEAFF. The CDR3 region has the DNA TGTGCCAGCAGCTTGGGGACCCGACCAATGAACACTGAAGCTTTCTTT.

This clone was seen once. The rearrangement uses TRBV20-1 and TRBJ1-1; D perhaps matches TRBD1 (5 bases). The CDR3 length is 11 residues. V lost 0 bases and J 12 bases, leaving 11 bases between the germline ends. Germline V gene sequence: CDR1 DFQATT, CDR2 SNEGSKA (reference sequence). The CDR3 bases are TGCAGTGCTAGAGAGGGACGGACCTCTTTCTTT. Amino acids: CSAREGRTSFF.

The chain is built from TRBV7-2 and TRBJ1-6; the D gene is possibly TRBD1 (5 bases). V was trimmed by 1 base and J by 10 bases, leaving 17 bases between them. Germline V CDR1 and CDR2: SGHTA, FQGNSA. The CDR3 covers 16 residues. The CDR3 protein is CASSLVGGRDSSPLHF. The CDR3 nucleotides read TGTGCCAGCAGCTTAGTAGGTGGCCGGGACTCCTCACCCCTCCACTTT.

Worth noting for this clone: One junction end does not reproduce the germline sequence, and a read error may be involved. This chain connects TRBV2 to TRBJ1-2; 8 positions match TRBD1. The CDR3 sequence is 13 residues long. Looked up from germline, CDR1 is SNHLY and CDR2 is FYNNEI. CDR3 nucleotide sequence: TGTGCCGGCAGGGGGCAGCGACACTATGGCTACACCTTC. Protein sequence: CAGRGQRHYGYTF.

The V call is TRBV6-5, the J call TRBJ1-3, with D unresolved. The germline V and J ends were trimmed by 0 bases and 3 bases, with 6 bases remaining between them. This CDR3 is 14 amino acids long. Germline loops: CDR1 MNHEY, CDR2 SVGAGI. CDR3 nucleotide sequence: TGTGCCAGCAGTTACTCGAATAATGGAAACACCATATATTTT. It translates to CASSYSNNGNTIYF.

The V and J genes are TRBV5-1 and TRBJ2-5; 7 nucleotides align to TRBD1. Germline lookup yields CDR1 SGHRS and CDR2 YFSETQ. This CDR3 region has 14 residues. Trimming took 4 bases from V and 2 from J; bases not matched to a gene: 5. DNA for the CDR3: TGCGCCAGCAGCCCCAACAGGGGTCAAGAGACCCAGTACTTC. Protein: CASSPNRGQETQYF.

The chain is built from TRBV19 and TRBJ2-3; the D is unclear. The ends were cut back, 4 bases at V and 0 bases at J, with 11 bases in the middle. Germline CDR1 and CDR2: LNHDA and SQIVND (reference sequence). CDR3 length: 15 amino acids. Here the CDR3 reads CASSKQPTSTDTQYF. The CDR3 DNA sequence: TGTGCCAGTAGTAAGCAGCCCACTAGCACAGATACGCAGTATTTT.

The J gene is TRBJ2-1, the V gene TRBV6-4; maybe TRBD2 (6 bases). Germline V gene sequence: CDR1 MRHNA, CDR2 SNTAGT. The CDR3 contains 15 residues. The V and J ends lost 0 bases and 8 bases respectively, with 14 bases between them. The CDR3 DNA follows: TGTGCCAGCAGTGACTCGGGGACTCCGAGAGATGAGCAGTTCTTC. Its protein is CASSDSGTPRDEQFF.

In this sample, this clone turned up once. V gene TRBV19 combines with J gene TRBJ2-6; a possible D gene is TRBD1 (6 bases). From germline, CDR1 is LNHDA and CDR2 SQIVND (reference sequence). Between the trimmed V and J ends, which lost 6 bases and 4 bases, there was a span of 10 bases. The CDR3 spans 14 residues. The CDR3 DNA reads as TGTGCCAGTAGCTCAGGGGAAGGGGCCAACGTCCTGACTTTC. This encodes CASSSGEGANVLTF.

CDR3 nucleotide sequence: TGCAGCGCCGCGGGACTGGGGCTCGAAAAACTGTTTTTT. This encodes CSAAGLGLEKLFF. The chain links TRBV29-1 to TRBJ1-4; tentative D call: TRBD1 (5 bases). This CDR3 is built from 13 residues. CDR1 is SQVTM, CDR2 ANQGSEA, per germline. Trimming removed 7 bases at V and 8 bases at J, with 17 bases between.